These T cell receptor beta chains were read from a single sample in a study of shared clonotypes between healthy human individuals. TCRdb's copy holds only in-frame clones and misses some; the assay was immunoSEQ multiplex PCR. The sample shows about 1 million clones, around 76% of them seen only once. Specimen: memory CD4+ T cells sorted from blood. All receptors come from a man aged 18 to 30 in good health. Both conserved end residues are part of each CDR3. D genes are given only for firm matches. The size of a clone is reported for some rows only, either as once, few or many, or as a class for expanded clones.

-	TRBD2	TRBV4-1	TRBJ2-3	TGCGCCAGCAGCCTCTTAGCGGGGGGGTCCTCTAGCACAGATACGCAGTATTTT	CASSLLAGGSSSTDTQYF
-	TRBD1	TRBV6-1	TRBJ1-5	TGTGCCAGCAGAAAACAGGGGGCGGAGCAGCCCCAGCATTTT	CASRKQGAEQPQHF
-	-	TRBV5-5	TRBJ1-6	TGTGCCAGCAGCGCGGCCGGGGGCTTTTCACCCCTCCACTTT	CASSAAGGFSPLHF
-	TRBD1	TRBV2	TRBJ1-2	TGTGCCAGCAGTGATGTGGGGTACAGGGGTGACTATGGCTACACCTTC	CASSDVGYRGDYGYTF
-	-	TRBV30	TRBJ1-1	TGTGCCTGGAGTGTTGACAGCCTGAACACTGAAGCTTTCTTT	CAWSVDSLNTEAFF
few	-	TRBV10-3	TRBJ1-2	TGTGCCATCAGTGAGGGCCAGGGTGTCGGCTACACCTTC	CAISEGQGVGYTF
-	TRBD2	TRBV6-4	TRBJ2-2	TGTGCCAGCAGTGACTCGGCGGGGGGATCCGGGGAGCTGTTTTTT	CASSDSAGGSGELFF
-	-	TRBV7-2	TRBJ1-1	TGTGCCAGCAGCTTCGTTACACAGAACACTGAAGCTTTCTTT	CASSFVTQNTEAFF
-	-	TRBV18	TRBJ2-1	TGTGCCAGCTCACGGTCGGGAGACAATGAGCAGTTCTTC	CASSRSGDNEQFF
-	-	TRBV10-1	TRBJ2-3	TGCGCCAGCAGTCCCCTCGGAACCACAGATACGCAGTATTTT	CASSPLGTTDTQYF
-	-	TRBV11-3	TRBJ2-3	TGTGCCAGCAGCTTATTTGGCACAGATACGCAGTATTTT	CASSLFGTDTQYF